Below are 28 T cell receptor beta chains sequenced from a single sample in a study of T cell responses to AZD1222 COVID-19 vaccine. Generated by immunoSEQ multiplex PCR, the TCRdb table keeps only in-frame clones and is missing some. In the table there are nearly 35,000 clones, roughly 74% of which are singletons. The source was peripheral blood, collected 28 days after the second AZD1222 dose. The receptor source for this set is an adult who received the AZD1222 COVID-19 vaccine.

This clone was picked up a small number of times. The J gene is TRBJ2-1, the V gene TRBV15; TRBD2 agrees at 10 bases. The V gene's germline CDR1 is LNHNV and CDR2 YYDKDF (reference sequence). The CDR3 is made up of 19 amino acids. J gave up 5 bases and V 0 bases, and 13 bases lay outside the gene matches. The CDR3 is CATSRDPGSGRASDNEQFF. The CDR3 bases are TGTGCCACCAGCAGAGATCCTGGAAGCGGGAGGGCCAGCGACAATGAGCAGTTCTTC.

The V gene is TRBV19, the J gene TRBJ1-2; D is ambiguous. CDR3 length equals 12 residues. Deletions cut 3 bases from V and 4 bases from J, with 6 bases between. Germline CDR1 reads LNHDA; CDR2 reads SQIVND (reference sequence). CDR3 amino acids: CASSIGPYGYTF. The CDR3 DNA is TGTGCCAGTAGTATCGGCCCCTATGGCTACACCTTC.

The V and J genes are TRBV5-6 and TRBJ2-1; 9 bases align to TRBD1. Trimming at V came to 5 bases and at J to 7 bases, leaving 13 bases not matched to a gene. The CDR3 is 16 residues long. Germline-derived CDR1 and CDR2 are SGHDT and YYEEEE. CDR3 sequence (DNA): TGTGCCAGCAGTTTTAGACAGGGGGGTATCGGGAATGAGCAGTTCTTC. Amino acid sequence: CASSFRQGGIGNEQFF.

V usage is TRBV12-5 and J usage is TRBJ1-6; tentatively, D is TRBD1 (5 bases). The CDR3 is 15 residues long. The germline V gene encodes CDR1 LGHNT and CDR2 FRNRAP. The V end was cut by 7 bases, the J end by 9 bases, with 19 bases between. The CDR3 DNA reads as TGTGCTAGTGCCGACCGGACGGGGGGTGGTTCACCCCTCCACTTT. It codes for CASADRTGGGSPLHF.

The J gene is TRBJ1-1, the V gene TRBV4-2; 8 nucleotides match TRBD1. The V segment lost 0 bases and the J segment 4 bases; nucleotides outside the gene matches: 10. The germline gives CDR1 LGHNA, CDR2 YNFKEQ. The CDR3 length is 17 residues. CDR3 residues: CASSQERSRQGATEAFF. The CDR3 nucleotides read TGTGCCAGCAGCCAAGAACGGTCAAGGCAGGGGGCCACTGAAGCTTTCTTT.

The CDR3 DNA reads as TGTGCCAGCTCACCCTTGGGACACCCTAATGAAAAACTGTTTTTT. Translating it yields CASSPLGHPNEKLFF. The chain links TRBV18 to TRBJ1-4, with a possible D match to TRBD1 (6 bases). Trimming pared 3 bases from V and 3 bases from J, leaving 11 bases between. The germline V gene encodes CDR1 KGHSH and CDR2 LQKENI. The CDR3 contains 15 residues.

This clone was counted a single time. The chain recombines TRBV6-6 with TRBJ2-1, with TRBD2 matching 7 bases. There are 14 residues in the CDR3. V lost 5 bases to trimming and J lost 2 bases; unmatched junction nucleotides: 3. Germline lookup yields CDR1 MNHNY and CDR2 SVGAGI (reference sequence). The CDR3 reads CASSPGTTYNEQFF. As DNA, the CDR3 is TGTGCCAGCAGTCCCGGGACTACCTACAATGAGCAGTTCTTC.

The chain joins TRBV28 to TRBJ1-5; TRBD1 is a possible D gene (5 bases). This CDR3 contains 12 residues. Trimming left V 7 bases short and J 10 bases short, with 14 bases between. Germline values: CDR1 MDHEN, CDR2 SYDVKM. The DNA of the CDR3 is TGTGCCAGCACAGGTCCAAGGGGACCCCAGCATTTT. This translates into CASTGPRGPQHF.

The chain uses TRBV30 and TRBJ1-5; no reliable D call. Trimming took off 1 base at V and 6 bases at J, with 16 bases between the two ends. The CDR3 extends over 15 amino acids. The germline gives CDR1 GTSNPN, CDR2 SVGIG (reference sequence). The CDR3 bases are TGTGCCTGGAGTGCCCACCTGAGCGGTTCTCAGCCCCAGCATTTT. Protein sequence: CAWSAHLSGSQPQHF.

This rearrangement joins TRBV6-1 to TRBJ1-5, with D possibly TRBD1 on 5 matching bases. CDR1 is MNHNS and CDR2 is SASEGT in the germline V gene. Trimming shortened V by 4 bases and J by 2 bases, and 18 bases separated the two germline ends. The CDR3 runs to 17 residues. CDR3 nucleotide sequence: TGTGCCAGCAGTGGGATCGCAGGAGGGGATGGCAATCAGCCCCAGCATTTT. It is translated as CASSGIAGGDGNQPQHF.

The chain carries TRBV11-2 and TRBJ1-1; D is ambiguous. Germline values: CDR1 SGHAT, CDR2 FQNNGV. CDR3 length: 15 amino acids. The V gene lost 5 bases and the J gene lost 0 bases, with 13 bases spanning the gap. The CDR3 bases are TGTGCCAGCAGCACAAAACAAAATTTGAACACTGAAGCTTTCTTT. Residues: CASSTKQNLNTEAFF.

The chain recombines TRBV7-7 with TRBJ2-3; TRBD2 matches 14 bases. CDR1 and CDR2 (germline): SSHAT, FNYEAQ (reference sequence). After removal of 4 bases from V and 4 bases from J, the junction contained 4 bases not matched to a gene. The length of the CDR3 is 16 residues. The CDR3 coding sequence is TGTGCCAGCAGCTCGGGGACTAGCGGGGGCGCAGATACGCAGTATTTT. Translation gives CASSSGTSGGADTQYF.

V usage is TRBV5-7 and J usage is TRBJ2-7; TRBD1 matches 10 bases. TRBV5-7 is placed among ORFs of uncertain function. The ends lost 5 bases at V and 7 bases at J; junction bases unmatched: 12. CDR3 length: 15 residues. CDR3 in DNA: TGTGCCAGCAGGCACACTCGACAGGGGGCGGGGGAGCAGTACTTC. This gives the protein CASRHTRQGAGEQYF.

The chain recombines TRBV19 with TRBJ1-5; D may be TRBD1 (5 bases). Trimming removed 4 bases from V and 0 bases from J, with 16 bases in between. There are 17 residues in the CDR3. Germline V lookup: CDR1 LNHDA, CDR2 SQIVND (reference sequence). The chain's CDR3 is CASSRDHDPYSNQPQHF. The DNA for the CDR3 is TGTGCCAGTAGTAGGGACCACGACCCTTATAGCAATCAGCCCCAGCATTTT.

The rearrangement uses TRBV7-9 and TRBJ1-1; D is ambiguous. The CDR3 length is 15 residues. Deletions cut 1 base from V and 0 bases from J, with 9 bases between. Germline V lookup: CDR1 SEHNR, CDR2 FQNEAQ (reference sequence). CDR3 in DNA: TGTGCCAGCAGCTTAGGACAAGCCATGAACACTGAAGCTTTCTTT. Translated: CASSLGQAMNTEAFF.

V is TRBV15 and J is TRBJ1-2; 7 bases match TRBD1. The germline V gene encodes CDR1 LNHNV and CDR2 YYDKDF (reference sequence). The CDR3 is 14 amino acids. V dropped 5 bases and J dropped 4; count of bases not matched to a gene: 7. CDR3: CATSRQGMGYGYTF. DNA for the CDR3: TGTGCCACCAGCCGACAGGGCATGGGCTATGGCTACACCTTC.

J is TRBJ2-5 and V is TRBV29-1; TRBD2 agrees at 14 bases. The CDR3 has 14 amino acids. Per the germline V gene, CDR1 is SQVTM and CDR2 is ANQGSEA. With 7 bases clipped from V and 6 bases from J, the junction kept 7 bases outside the gene matches. The chain's CDR3 is CSARLAGGSQTQYF. DNA for the CDR3: TGCAGCGCCCGACTAGCGGGAGGGTCGCAGACCCAGTACTTC. Supplemented by reference TRBV29-1 and TRBJ2-5, the full variable domain reads SAVISQKPSRDICQRGTSLTIQCQVDSQVTMMFWYRQQPGQSLTLIATANQGSEATYESGFVIDKFPISRPNLTFSTLTVSNMSPEDSSIYLCSARLAGGSQTQYFGPGTRLLVL.

The chain combines TRBV19 with TRBJ2-1, with 8 bases that match TRBD2. The CDR3 covers 16 residues. V dropped 4 bases and J dropped 4; count of bases not matched to a gene: 9. CDR1 is LNHDA and CDR2 is SQIVND in the germline V gene (reference sequence). CDR3 sequence: CASSKYSASGYNEQFF. The CDR3 nucleotides read TGTGCCAGTAGTAAGTATTCGGCTAGCGGGTACAATGAGCAGTTCTTC.

The sample holds one count of this clone. The chain uses TRBV25-1 and TRBJ2-3; D gene uncertain. The CDR3 is 12 amino acids. Trimming took 6 bases from V and 4 from J, leaving 8 bases between them. The V gene's germline CDR1 is MGHDK and CDR2 SYGVNS. CDR3 protein: CASRRTPDTQYF. DNA of the CDR3: TGTGCCAGCAGACGAACTCCAGATACGCAGTATTTT.

This clone has a handful of counts. This sequence joins TRBV4-2 and TRBJ2-7; tentatively, D is TRBD2 (6 bases). CDR3 length: 14 amino acids. The germline V gene encodes CDR1 LGHNA and CDR2 YNFKEQ. The V end lost 3 bases, the J end lost 4 bases, and 13 bases lay between the germline ends. This CDR3 is CASSQLEGRYEQYF. CDR3 DNA sequence: TGTGCCAGCAGCCAGCTGGAGGGGAGGTACGAGCAGTACTTC.

V and J are TRBV7-9 and TRBJ2-2, with 10 bases that match TRBD2. The germline V gene has CDR1 SEHNR and CDR2 FQNEAQ (reference sequence). CDR3 length equals 16 residues. V dropped 4 bases and J dropped 5; count of bases not matched to a gene: 7. The CDR3 DNA sequence: TGTGCCAGCAGCTCGCCTAGCGGGAGAAGTACCGGGGAGCTGTTTTTT. Its translation: CASSSPSGRSTGELFF.

This chain links TRBV18 with TRBJ2-1; 7 bases fit TRBD2. CDR3 length: 18 amino acids. Per germline, CDR1 KGHSH and CDR2 LQKENI. Trimming removed 4 bases from V and 5 bases from J; junction bases left unmatched: 17. The CDR3 bases are TGTGCCAGCTCACTCCCGGGACTACCGACGAAACGAAACAATGAGCAGTTCTTC. Its protein is CASSLPGLPTKRNNEQFF.

The sample holds one count of this clone. The genes are TRBV10-3 and TRBJ1-1; D is unresolved. The CDR3 has 13 amino acids. Germline V CDR1 and CDR2: ENHRY, SYGVKD. V was cut by 2 bases and J by 1 base, with 5 bases left in between. CDR3 residues: CAISEAQNTEAFF. CDR3 sequence (DNA): TGTGCCATCAGTGAGGCGCAGAACACTGAAGCTTTCTTT.

The chain combines TRBV12-3 or TRBV12-4 with TRBJ2-3; D not resolved. The CDR3 length is 13 residues. The V end was cut by 6 bases, the J end by 12 bases, with 19 bases between. The CDR3 DNA is TGTGCCAGCAGGCCCTCCTCGTTAAGGGTCCAGTATTTT. This gives the protein CASRPSSLRVQYF.

This clone turned up a few times. The genes are TRBV1 and TRBJ2-2. TRBV1 is annotated as a pseudogene. This CDR3 is built from 17 residues. The DNA for the CDR3 is TGCACCAGCAGCCAAGATGGATCCCAGGGGGGGACCGGGGAGCTGTTTTTT. It encodes CTSSQDGSQGGTGELFF.

The chain employs TRBV5-5 and TRBJ1-1; D call uncertain. CDR1 and CDR2 (germline): SGHKS, YYEKEE (reference sequence). Trimming pared 1 base from V and 1 base from J, leaving 11 bases between. CDR3 length: 15 amino acids. The CDR3 spells CASSLFPGSNTEAFF. In DNA, the CDR3 is TGTGCCAGCAGCTTGTTCCCCGGGTCGAACACTGAAGCTTTCTTT.

The rearrangement uses TRBV6-1 and TRBJ1-5, with a possible D match to TRBD1 (6 bases). Germline V gives CDR1 MNHNS, CDR2 SASEGT. Trimming left V 4 bases short and J 8 bases short, with 12 bases between. The CDR3 loop spans 13 amino acids. The CDR3 sequence: CASSVQGWEPQHF. The CDR3, as DNA: TGTGCCAGCAGTGTACAGGGTTGGGAGCCCCAGCATTTT.

V and J are TRBV6-6 and TRBJ2-1, with no clear D. The germline gives CDR1 MNHNY, CDR2 SVGAGI (reference sequence). This CDR3 spans 12 amino acids. The V gene lost 8 bases and the J gene lost 4 bases, with 9 bases spanning the gap. The DNA for the CDR3 is TGTGCCAGCGGCAGGTTTTACAATGAGCAGTTCTTC. Residues: CASGRFYNEQFF.